This T cell receptor beta chain was obtained from a study of blood T cell repertoires in COVID-19. Turning to the study itself: Both acute and convalescent COVID-19 samples were obtained from the United States, Italy and Spain.

Profiling relied on immunoSEQ multiplex PCR, and the TCRdb table lists in-frame clones only, not all of them. The sample consists of around 190,000 clones, around 83% of them appearing once. Germline V gene lookup returns CDR1 SGHAT and CDR2 FQNNGV. The CDR3 is 19 residues long. J was trimmed by 5 bases and V by 3 bases; bases with no gene match: 13. The sequenced sample consisted of peripheral blood. The origin of this receptor is a human donor in a cohort sampled during active COVID-19. The chain carries TRBV11-2 and TRBJ2-5; 15 bases map to TRBD2. The CDR3, as DNA: TGTGCCAGCAGCTTGTATTCGCTTCCGGGACTAGCGGGAGGTGAGACCCAGTACTTC. This codes for CASSLYSLPGLAGGETQYF.